This TCR beta chain was documented in a study of blood T cells in healthy people across ages. Germline V gives CDR1 SQVTM, CDR2 ANQGSEA. The CDR3 extends over 14 amino acids. The J segment lost 6 bases and the V segment lost 6 bases, leaving 14 bases of the junction unmatched. Remarks on this clonotype: Antigen: not known.

A second PCR, run for about 7 to 11 cycles, used a sample-barcoded 5' primer plus a J-beta primer mix. TCRdb reprocessed the 5' RACE reads with MiXCR, giving one entry per CDR3 protein. The data show around 800,000 distinct CDR3 sequences, with 40% to 65% seen just once and roughly 40% held by the top ten. Study-level points and caveats: More naive CD4+ cells and higher diversity were found in long-lived than in aged donors. Naive T cell percentage showed a strong correlation with TCR beta diversity.

V usage is TRBV29-1 and J usage is TRBJ2-7; 7 bases fit TRBD1. The receptor was isolated from an elderly man in good health. Sequencing used blood. DNA for the CDR3: TGCAGCGTCTACGCCCCACAGGGGAGTAGCGAGCAGTACTTC. Protein sequence: CSVYAPQGSSEQYF.